This TCR beta chain was documented in a study of T cells in Graves' hyperthyroidism and ophthalmopathy. Amplification targeted TCR beta CDR3 regions from RNA transcripts. The TCR CDR3 was amplified in a first-round RT-PCR using the HTBI primer set. TCRdb analysed the multiplex PCR reads with MiXCR anew, one entry per CDR3 protein. The sample has fewer than 450,000 distinct CDR3 sequences, about 17% seen once; the top ten hold around 35%. Germline V lookup: CDR1 SGHKS, CDR2 YYEKEE (reference sequence). V was shortened by 3 bases and J by 2 bases, with 18 bases between the two germline ends. The CDR3 consists of 16 residues. The hyperthyroidism patients had all been newly diagnosed, and their disease duration was under 2 months. Their ages ranged from 18 to 65 years. The study left out patients who had uncontrolled infection, other autoimmune disease, pregnancy or lactation. This clonotype was recorded many times. Its antigen is as yet unknown.

Study results and caveats: Blood samples included most of the expanded thyroid clonotypes exceeding 0.001. From stable hyperthyroidism, ophthalmopathy was set apart by a 13 V-J model.

Sequencing was performed on blood. The TCR comes from a woman younger than 45 with Graves' hyperthyroidism that later progressed to Graves' ophthalmopathy. This sequence joins TRBV5-5 and TRBJ2-7; D perhaps matches TRBD1 (5 bases). CDR3 nucleotides: TGTGCCAGCAGCTCCCAACCAAGGGGTAAGGCCTACGAGCAGTACTTC. This translates into CASSSQPRGKAYEQYF. The full variable domain, its missing parts supplied by reference TRBV5-5 and TRBJ2-7, is DAGVTQSPTHLIKTRGQQVTLRCSPISGHKSVSWYQQVLGQGPQFIFQYYEKEERGRGNFPDRFSARQFPNYSSELNVNALLLGDSALYLCASSSQPRGKAYEQYFGPGTRLTVT.